The clone carrying this TCR beta chain showed up just a few times. This entry comes from a study of blood T cell repertoires in COVID-19. Germline CDR1 is SGHRS and CDR2 is YFSETQ. This CDR3 comprises 15 residues. V was pared by 1 base and J by 2 bases, with 9 bases between. TCRdb keeps only in-frame clones here, not all; method: immunoSEQ multiplex PCR. The sample consists of 57,000 or so clones, about 70% of them appearing once. This rearrangement joins TRBV5-1 to TRBJ2-2; D uncertain. This receptor was identified in a man aged 50 to 60 with active or convalescent COVID-19. Material for sequencing was peripheral blood. As DNA, the CDR3 is TGCGCCAGCAGCTTGTTTAACGGTAACACCGGGGAGCTGTTTTTT. It yields the protein CASSLFNGNTGELFF.